These 18 T cell receptor beta chains were all obtained from the same sample, sequenced in a study of blood T cells in healthy people across ages. With a J-beta primer mix and a sample-barcoded 5' primer, a second PCR ran roughly 6 to 11 cycles. One entry per CDR3 protein, called by TCRdb with MiXCR from the 5' RACE reads. The table lists hundreds of thousands of distinct CDR3 sequences, less than 40% of them singletons, with approximately 15% in the top ten. The sequencing sample was made of blood. The receptor set was obtained from a woman of 80 years or more in good health.

In this sample, this clonotype turned up many times. The CDR3 reads CASSLRRVHGYTF. DNA of the CDR3: TGTGCCAGCAGCTTAAGGAGGGTTCATGGCTACACCTTC. The genes are TRBV7-2 and TRBJ1-2; D gene unclear. Germline V gives CDR1 SGHTA, CDR2 FQGNSA. Trimming took 2 bases from V and 6 from J, leaving 10 bases between them. CDR3 length: 13 residues.

This sequence joins TRBV5-1 and TRBJ2-5; 10 bases match TRBD2. With 0 bases clipped from V and 5 bases from J, the junction kept 7 bases outside the gene matches. The germline V gene has CDR1 SGHRS and CDR2 YFSETQ. The CDR3 runs 16 residues. The CDR3 DNA reads as TGCGCCAGCAGCTTGGTAGCGGGGGGTCTTGGGGAGACCCAGTACTTC. Translation: CASSLVAGGLGETQYF.

The sample holds many counts of this clonotype. The genes are TRBV20-1 and TRBJ2-2; a possible D gene is TRBD2 (6 bases). The CDR3 consists of 16 residues. V was clipped by 1 base and J by 0 bases, with 12 bases between them. Germline values: CDR1 DFQATT, CDR2 SNEGSKA (reference sequence). This CDR3 reads CSARVAGTTNTGELFF. CDR3 DNA: TGCAGTGCTAGAGTCGCGGGAACCACGAACACCGGGGAGCTGTTTTTT.

The genes are TRBV11-1 and TRBJ2-3; 9 bases map to TRBD2. Germline values: CDR1 SGHAT, CDR2 FQDESV (reference sequence). This CDR3 comprises 16 residues. V was clipped by 6 bases and J by 4 bases; unmatched bases: 11. CDR3 sequence: CASRPTRRGGADTQYF. CDR3 DNA: TGTGCCAGCAGACCTACTAGGCGGGGGGGCGCAGATACGCAGTATTTT.

The chain recombines TRBV6-1 with TRBJ1-1; 9 nucleotides align to TRBD1. The CDR3 is 14 residues long. The V and J ends lost 5 bases and 2 bases, in that order; junction bases with no gene match: 3. Germline CDR1 reads MNHNS; CDR2 reads SASEGT. CDR3 coding DNA: TGTGCCAGCAGTACAGGGGGCCTAAACACTGAAGCTTTCTTT. It translates to CASSTGGLNTEAFF.

This clonotype was observed many times. The gene calls are TRBV7-8 and TRBJ1-5; TRBD1 is a possible D gene (5 bases). The CDR3 extends over 14 amino acids. Germline V gene sequence: CDR1 SGHVS, CDR2 FQNEAQ. Trimming shortened V by 6 bases and J by 2 bases, and 11 bases separated the two germline ends. The DNA of the CDR3 is TGTGCCAGCAGACTCCAGGGAGGCAATCAGCCCCAGCATTTT. As protein: CASRLQGGNQPQHF.

Concerning this clonotype: Germline is not matched at one junction end, which may reflect a read error. The V and J genes are TRBV7-2 and TRBJ2-7, with TRBD2 matching 12 bases. Germline V lookup: CDR1 SGHTA, CDR2 FQGNSA. CDR3 size: 14 residues. The CDR3 DNA reads as TGTGCCCGCAGCCGGACTAGCGGGACCTACGAGCAGTACTTC. Encoded protein: CARSRTSGTYEQYF.

Ten or more counts support this clonotype. The V call is TRBV30, the J call TRBJ2-7; a possible D gene is TRBD2 (6 bases). This CDR3 region has 13 residues. V was trimmed by 5 bases and J by 1 base, leaving 12 bases between them. Germline V lookup: CDR1 GTSNPN, CDR2 SVGIG (reference sequence). CDR3 residues: CAWQGAGSYEQYF. The CDR3 region has the DNA TGTGCCTGGCAAGGGGCGGGATCCTACGAGCAGTACTTC.

This clonotype was seen at least ten times. This sequence joins TRBV20-1 and TRBJ2-7; possible D gene TRBD2, 7 bases. V was pared by 3 bases and J by 0 bases, with 18 bases between. This CDR3 comprises 16 residues. The germline CDR1 and CDR2 sequences are DFQATT and SNEGSKA (reference sequence). CDR3 DNA: TGCAGTGCTAGTGCCTCTAGGGGGGGGAGCTCCTACGAGCAGTACTTC. Translated: CSASASRGGSSYEQYF.

The V gene is TRBV11-3, the J gene TRBJ2-7, with unresolved D. The CDR3 loop spans 13 amino acids. V was clipped by 0 bases and J by 7 bases, with 10 bases between them. Germline V gives CDR1 SGHNT, CDR2 YENEEA. CDR3 loop: CASSLDFHNEQYF. In DNA, the CDR3 is TGTGCCAGCAGCTTAGACTTCCACAATGAGCAGTACTTC.

Turning to this clonotype: An end of the junction differs from the germline gene, which may be a read error. This chain's CDR3 is CASSQGKGSPLHF. CDR3 nucleotide sequence: TGTGCTAGCAGCCAGGGGAAGGGGTCACCCCTCCACTTT. The chain is built from TRBV7-7 and TRBJ1-6, with D possibly TRBD1 on 6 matching bases. The CDR3 runs 13 residues. CDR1 is SSHAT, CDR2 FNYEAQ, per germline (reference sequence).

This clonotype occurred a few times. The chain combines TRBV12-3 or TRBV12-4 with TRBJ1-2; a weak D match, TRBD1 (6 bases). V was shortened by 6 bases and J by 4 bases, with 12 bases between the two germline ends. The CDR3 contains 13 residues. The DNA for the CDR3 is TGTGCCAGCAGCCTGGACAGTCTCTATGGCTACACCTTC. Residues: CASSLDSLYGYTF.

J is TRBJ1-1 and V is TRBV18, with 9 bases aligning to TRBD1. V was clipped by 4 bases and J by 7 bases; unmatched bases: 4. Germline CDR1 KGHSH, CDR2 LQKENI. The CDR3 loop spans 13 amino acids. CDR3 protein: CASSLRTGDEAFF. The CDR3 nucleotides are TGTGCCAGCTCACTAAGGACAGGGGATGAAGCTTTCTTT.

Concerning this clonotype itself: It may be a read error: a sequence one base away is much more abundant. The rearrangement uses TRBV7-9 and TRBJ1-2; 7 nucleotides match TRBD1. V trimming: 1 base; J trimming: 6 bases; junction bases outside the gene matches: 5. The length of the CDR3 is 14 residues. CDR1 is SEHNR, CDR2 FQNEAQ, per germline (reference sequence). The CDR3 sequence is CASSLVSGGDGYTF. CDR3 nucleotide sequence: TGTGCCAGCAGCTTAGTTTCAGGGGGGGATGGCTACACCTTC.

About this clonotype itself: A read error may be the cause here, since a much bigger clone is one base away. The rearrangement joins TRBV2 to TRBJ1-6; possible D gene TRBD1, 5 bases. Germline V gives CDR1 SNHLY, CDR2 FYNNEI. The CDR3 sequence is 15 residues long. Here the CDR3 reads CASRVRGQGNSPPHF. In DNA form, the CDR3 reads TGTGCCAGCAGGGTCCGGGGCCAGGGAAATTCACCCCCCCACTTT.

The genes are TRBV11-2 and TRBJ2-3, with D possibly being TRBD1 or TRBD2 (7 bases each). The V and J ends lost 6 bases and 3 bases respectively, with 19 bases between them. This CDR3 spans 16 amino acids. Germline CDR1 and CDR2: SGHAT and FQNNGV. Here the CDR3 reads CASRQGWGRGTDTQYF. For the CDR3, the DNA is TGTGCCAGCAGACAGGGGTGGGGGCGGGGGACAGATACGCAGTATTTT.

For this clonotype: A read error may explain this, as a much larger clone is one base away. V is TRBV9 and J is TRBJ2-3; D possibly corresponds to TRBD2 (5 bases). Germline-derived CDR1 and CDR2 are SGDLS and YYNGEE. CDR3 size: 15 residues. CDR3 bases: TGTGCCAGCAGGGAGGACGGTTCTAGCATAGATACGCAGTATTTT. This encodes CASREDGSSIDTQYF.

In its sample, this clonotype was seen many times. The genes are TRBV24-1 and TRBJ1-2, with 8 bases matching TRBD1. The germline CDR1 and CDR2 sequences are KGHDR and SFDVKD. This CDR3 is 12 amino acids long. The ends lost 5 bases at V and 7 bases at J; junction bases unmatched: 2. Written as DNA, the CDR3 is TGTGCCACCAGTGGCGACAGGGGTGGCTACACCTTC. It codes for CATSGDRGGYTF.